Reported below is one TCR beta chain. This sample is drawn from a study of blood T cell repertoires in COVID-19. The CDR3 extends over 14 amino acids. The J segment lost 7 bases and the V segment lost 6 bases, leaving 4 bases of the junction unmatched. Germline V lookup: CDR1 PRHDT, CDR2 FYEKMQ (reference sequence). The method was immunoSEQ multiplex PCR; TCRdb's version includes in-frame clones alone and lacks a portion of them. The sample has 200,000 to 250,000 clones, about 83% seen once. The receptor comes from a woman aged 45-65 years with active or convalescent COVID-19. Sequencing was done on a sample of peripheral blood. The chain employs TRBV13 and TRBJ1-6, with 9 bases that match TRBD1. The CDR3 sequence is CASSRGQGNSPLHF. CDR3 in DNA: TGTGCCAGCAGTCGGGGACAGGGCAATTCACCCCTCCACTTT.